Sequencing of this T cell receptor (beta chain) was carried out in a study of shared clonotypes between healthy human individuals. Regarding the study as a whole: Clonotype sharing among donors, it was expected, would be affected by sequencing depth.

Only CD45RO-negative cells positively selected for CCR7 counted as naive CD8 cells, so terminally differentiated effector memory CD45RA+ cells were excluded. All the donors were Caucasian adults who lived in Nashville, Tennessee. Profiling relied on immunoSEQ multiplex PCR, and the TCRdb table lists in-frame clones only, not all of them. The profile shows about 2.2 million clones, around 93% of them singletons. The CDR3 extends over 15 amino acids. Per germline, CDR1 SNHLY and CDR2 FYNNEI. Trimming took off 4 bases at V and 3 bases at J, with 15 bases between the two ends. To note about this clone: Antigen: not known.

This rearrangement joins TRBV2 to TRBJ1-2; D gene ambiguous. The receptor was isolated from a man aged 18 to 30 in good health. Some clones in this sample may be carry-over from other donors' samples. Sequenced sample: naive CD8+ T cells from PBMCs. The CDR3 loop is CASSGRTEADYGYTF. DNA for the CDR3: TGTGCCAGCAGTGGGCGGACGGAGGCTGACTATGGCTACACCTTC. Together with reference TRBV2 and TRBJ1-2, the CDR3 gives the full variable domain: EPEVTQTPSHQVTQMGQEVILRCVPISNHLYFYWYRQILGQKVEFLVSFYNNEISEKSEIFDDQFSVERPDGSNFTLKIRSTKLEDSAMYFCASSGRTEADYGYTFGSGTRLTVV.